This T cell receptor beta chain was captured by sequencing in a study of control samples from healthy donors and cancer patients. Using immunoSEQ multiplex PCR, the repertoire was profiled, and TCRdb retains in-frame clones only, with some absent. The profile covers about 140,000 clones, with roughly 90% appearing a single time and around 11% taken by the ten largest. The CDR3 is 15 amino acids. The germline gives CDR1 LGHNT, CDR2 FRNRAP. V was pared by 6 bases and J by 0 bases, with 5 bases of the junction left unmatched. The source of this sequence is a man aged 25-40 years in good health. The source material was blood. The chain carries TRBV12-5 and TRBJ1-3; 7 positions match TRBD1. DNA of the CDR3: TGTGCTAGTGGAGGACAGGATATCTCTGGAAACACCATATATTTT. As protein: CASGGQDISGNTIYF. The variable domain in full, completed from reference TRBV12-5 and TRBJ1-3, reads DARVTQTPRHKVTEMGQEVTMRCQPILGHNTVFWYRQTMMQGLELLAYFRNRAPLDDSGMPKDRFSAEMPDATLATLKIQPSEPRDSAVYFCASGGQDISGNTIYFGEGSWLTVV.